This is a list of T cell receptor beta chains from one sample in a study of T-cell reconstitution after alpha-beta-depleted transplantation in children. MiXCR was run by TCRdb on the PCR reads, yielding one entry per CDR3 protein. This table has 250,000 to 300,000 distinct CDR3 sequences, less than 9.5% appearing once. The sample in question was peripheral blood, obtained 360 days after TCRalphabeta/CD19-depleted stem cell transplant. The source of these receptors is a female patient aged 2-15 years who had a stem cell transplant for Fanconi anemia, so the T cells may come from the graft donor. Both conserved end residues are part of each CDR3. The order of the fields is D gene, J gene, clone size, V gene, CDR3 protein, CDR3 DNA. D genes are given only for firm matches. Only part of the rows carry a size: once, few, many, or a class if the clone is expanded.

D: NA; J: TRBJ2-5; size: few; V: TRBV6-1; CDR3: CASSEMTVKETQYF; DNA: TGTGCCAGCAGTGAAATGACTGTTAAAGAGACCCAGTACTTC
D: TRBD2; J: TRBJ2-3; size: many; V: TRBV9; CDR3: CASSTRTSGGADTQYF; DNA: TGTGCCAGCAGCACTCGGACTAGCGGGGGGGCAGATACGCAGTATTTT
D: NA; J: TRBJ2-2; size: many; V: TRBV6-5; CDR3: CASSYPRGGVNTGELFF; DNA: TGTGCCAGCAGTTACCCCAGAGGAGGGGTTAACACCGGGGAGCTGTTTTTT
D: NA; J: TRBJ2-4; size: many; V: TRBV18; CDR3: CASSPRQAKNIQYF; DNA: TGTGCCAGCTCTCCTAGACAGGCCAAAAACATTCAGTACTTC
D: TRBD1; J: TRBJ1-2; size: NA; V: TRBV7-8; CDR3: CASSPTQGAFYGYTF; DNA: TGTGCCAGCAGCCCTACACAGGGGGCGTTCTATGGCTACACCTTC
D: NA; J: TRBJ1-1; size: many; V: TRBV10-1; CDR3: CASSGSSYTEAFF; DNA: TGCGCCAGCAGTGGTAGCAGCTACACTGAAGCTTTCTTT
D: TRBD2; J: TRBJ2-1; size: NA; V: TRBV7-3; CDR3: CASSISGIYNEQFF; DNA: TGTGCCAGCAGCATTAGCGGGATTTACAATGAGCAGTTCTTC
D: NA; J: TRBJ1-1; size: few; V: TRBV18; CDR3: CASSPVGGDTEAFF; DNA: TGTGCCAGCTCACCAGTTGGGGGTGACACTGAAGCTTTCTTT
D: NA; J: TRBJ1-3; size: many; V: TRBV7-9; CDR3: CASSWTDTLYF; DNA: TGTGCCAGCAGCTGGACCGATACTTTATATTTT
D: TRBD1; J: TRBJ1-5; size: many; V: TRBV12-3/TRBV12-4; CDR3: CASSPTGGDQPQHF; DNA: TGTGCCAGCAGCCCAACAGGGGGCGACCAGCCCCAGCATTTT
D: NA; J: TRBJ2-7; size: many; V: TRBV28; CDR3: CASSLTLLGYEQYF; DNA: TGTGCCAGCAGCTTAACCCTCCTGGGGTACGAGCAGTACTTC
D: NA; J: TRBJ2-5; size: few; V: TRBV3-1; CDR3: CASSHPQRPKETQYF; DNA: TGTGCCAGCAGCCACCCGCAGAGGCCCAAAGAGACCCAGTACTTC
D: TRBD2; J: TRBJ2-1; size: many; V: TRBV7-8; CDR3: CASSLKSSWASGHNEQFF; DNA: TGTGCCAGCAGCTTAAAGTCGAGCTGGGCTAGCGGGCACAATGAGCAGTTCTTC
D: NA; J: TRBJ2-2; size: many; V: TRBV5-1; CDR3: CASSLVSSLRVTGELFF; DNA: TGCGCCAGCAGCTTGGTGTCTAGCTTGCGGGTTACCGGGGAGCTGTTTTTT
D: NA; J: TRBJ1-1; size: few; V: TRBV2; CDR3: CASRQGATEAFF; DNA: TGTGCCAGCAGGCAGGGAGCTACTGAAGCTTTCTTT
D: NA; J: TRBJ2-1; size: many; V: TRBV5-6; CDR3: CASSLRDHSYNEQFF; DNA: TGTGCCAGCAGCTTACGAGACCATTCCTACAATGAGCAGTTCTTC
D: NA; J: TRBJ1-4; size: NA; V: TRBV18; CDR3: CASSPAPVGDEKLFF; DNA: TGTGCCAGCTCACCAGCTCCTGTGGGTGATGAAAAACTGTTTTTT
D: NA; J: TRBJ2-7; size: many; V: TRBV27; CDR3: CASSYGSDSYEQYF; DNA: TGTGCCAGCAGTTACGGATCTGACTCCTACGAGCAGTACTTC
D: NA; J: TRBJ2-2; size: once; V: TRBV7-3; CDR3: CASSPTGTSTGELFF; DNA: TGTGCCAGCAGCCCCACCGGGACTTCGACCGGGGAGCTGTTTTTT
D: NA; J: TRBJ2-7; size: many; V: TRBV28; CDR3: CASISGALRYEQYF; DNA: TGTGCCAGCATTTCCGGGGCTTTAAGGTACGAGCAGTACTTC
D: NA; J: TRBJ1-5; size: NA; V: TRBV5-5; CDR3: CASSLNLYFEPQHF; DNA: TGTGCCAGCAGCTTAAATCTCTATTTCGAGCCCCAGCATTTT
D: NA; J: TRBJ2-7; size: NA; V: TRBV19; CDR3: CASSPSTGREQYF; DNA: TGTGCCAGTAGTCCATCAACAGGGCGAGAGCAGTACTTC
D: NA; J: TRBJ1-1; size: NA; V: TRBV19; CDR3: CASSFQLTEAFF; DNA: TGTGCCAGTAGTTTCCAGCTTACTGAAGCTTTCTTT
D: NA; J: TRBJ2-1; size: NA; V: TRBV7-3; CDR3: CASSLGLLSYNEQFF; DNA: TGTGCCAGCAGCTTAGGACTCCTCTCCTACAATGAGCAGTTCTTC
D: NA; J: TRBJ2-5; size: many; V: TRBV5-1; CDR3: CASSLLPSGERETQYF; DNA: TGCGCCAGCAGCTTGCTCCCCTCAGGGGAGCGGGAGACCCAGTACTTC
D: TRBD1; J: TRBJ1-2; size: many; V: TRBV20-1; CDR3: CSAPEDRANYGYTF; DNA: TGCAGTGCTCCGGAGGACAGGGCGAACTATGGCTACACCTTC
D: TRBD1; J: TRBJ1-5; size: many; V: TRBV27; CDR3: CASSPGTDPSEAQHF; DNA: TGTGCCAGCAGTCCCGGGACAGACCCTTCAGAAGCCCAGCATTTT
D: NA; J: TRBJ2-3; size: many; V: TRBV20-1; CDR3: CSAREPRGLRTDTQYF; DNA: TGCAGTGCTAGAGAGCCAAGGGGCCTACGCACAGATACGCAGTATTTT
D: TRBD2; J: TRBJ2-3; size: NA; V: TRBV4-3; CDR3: CASSPTGGSTDTQYF; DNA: TGCGCCAGCAGCCCAACCGGGGGGAGCACAGATACGCAGTATTTT
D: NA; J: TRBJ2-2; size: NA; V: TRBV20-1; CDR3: CSARNPTTGRAGELFF; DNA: TGCAGTGCTAGAAACCCTACGACAGGGAGGGCCGGGGAGCTGTTTTTT
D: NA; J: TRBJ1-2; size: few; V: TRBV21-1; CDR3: CASSTWTGGLRKESYGYTF; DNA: TGTGCCAGCAGCACCTGGACAGGGGGCCTACGAAAAGAAAGCTATGGCTACACCTTC
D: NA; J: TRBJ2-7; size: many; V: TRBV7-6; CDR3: CASSLGTTASSYEQYF; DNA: TGTGCCAGCAGCTTAGGAACCACCGCGAGCTCCTACGAGCAGTACTTC
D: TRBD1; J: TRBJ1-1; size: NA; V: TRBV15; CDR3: CATSTRDRGRTEAFF; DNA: TGTGCCACCAGCACGAGGGACAGGGGGAGGACTGAAGCTTTCTTT
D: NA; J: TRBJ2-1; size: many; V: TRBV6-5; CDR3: CASSYYPTYNEQFF; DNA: TGTGCCAGCAGTTACTACCCTACCTACAATGAGCAGTTCTTC
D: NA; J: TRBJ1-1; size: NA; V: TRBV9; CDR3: CASSVVSLGGTGTEAFF; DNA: TGTGCCAGCAGCGTAGTCTCGTTAGGGGGGACGGGGACTGAAGCTTTCTTT
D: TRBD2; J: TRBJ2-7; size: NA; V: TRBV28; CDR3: CASSSLGLAAYEQYF; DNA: TGTGCCAGCAGTTCCCTAGGACTAGCGGCCTACGAGCAGTACTTC
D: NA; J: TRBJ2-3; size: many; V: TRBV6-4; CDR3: CASSDGRGLTDTQYF; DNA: TGTGCCAGCAGTGACGGGCGGGGGCTCACAGATACGCAGTATTTT
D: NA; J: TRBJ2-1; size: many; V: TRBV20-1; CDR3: CSAQGGTLPNEQFF; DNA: TGCAGTGCCCAAGGGGGGACTCTCCCTAATGAGCAGTTCTTC
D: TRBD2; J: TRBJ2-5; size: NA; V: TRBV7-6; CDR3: CASSPGLAGTIGETQYF; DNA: TGTGCCAGCAGCCCGGGACTAGCGGGGACCATCGGGGAGACCCAGTACTTC
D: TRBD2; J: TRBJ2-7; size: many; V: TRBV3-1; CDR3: CASSQDWASGRNEQYF; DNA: TGTGCCAGCAGCCAAGATTGGGCTAGCGGGAGAAACGAGCAGTACTTC
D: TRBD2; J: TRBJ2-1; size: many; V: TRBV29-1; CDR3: CSGRLAGGDEQFF; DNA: TGCAGCGGCCGACTAGCGGGGGGGGATGAGCAGTTCTTC
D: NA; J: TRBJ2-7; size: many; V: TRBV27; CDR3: CASSLSRLLDVPYEQYF; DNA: TGTGCCAGCAGTTTATCACGGCTGCTTGACGTACCGTACGAGCAGTACTTC
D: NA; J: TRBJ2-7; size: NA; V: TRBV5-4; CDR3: CASSSPPSYEQYF; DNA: TGTGCCAGCAGCTCTCCACCTTCCTACGAGCAGTACTTC
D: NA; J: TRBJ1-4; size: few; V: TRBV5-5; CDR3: CASSLGIAGVNEKLFF; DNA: TGTGCCAGCAGCTTGGGAATTGCAGGGGTTAATGAAAAACTGTTTTTT
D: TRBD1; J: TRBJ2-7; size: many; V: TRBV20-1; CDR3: CSAPPGTGVSYEQYF; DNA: TGCAGTGCACCGCCCGGGACAGGGGTCTCCTACGAGCAGTACTTC
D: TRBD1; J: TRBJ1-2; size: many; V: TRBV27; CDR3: CASGGGGSYGYTF; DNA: TGTGCCAGCGGAGGGGGCGGCAGCTATGGCTACACCTTC
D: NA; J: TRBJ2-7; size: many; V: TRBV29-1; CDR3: CSVVGYEQYF; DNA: TGCAGCGTTGTGGGCTACGAGCAGTACTTC
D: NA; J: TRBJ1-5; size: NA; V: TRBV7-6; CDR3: CASSLAAGRYSNQPQHF; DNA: TGTGCCAGCAGCTTAGCGGCAGGGCGGTATAGCAATCAGCCCCAGCATTTT
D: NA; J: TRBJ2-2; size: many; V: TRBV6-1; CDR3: CASSPGLEHGELFF; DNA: TGTGCCAGCAGTCCCGGCCTTGAGCACGGGGAGCTGTTTTTT
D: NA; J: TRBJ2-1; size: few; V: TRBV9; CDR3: CASSAKGEAGGKQFF; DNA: TGTGCCAGCAGCGCTAAGGGGGAAGCGGGCGGGAAGCAGTTCTTC
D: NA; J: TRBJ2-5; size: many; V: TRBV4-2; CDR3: CASSTSITETQYF; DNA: TGTGCCAGCAGCACTAGCATTACGGAGACCCAGTACTTC
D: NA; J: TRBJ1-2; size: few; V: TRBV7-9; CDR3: CASSLEPDSYGYTF; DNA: TGTGCCAGCAGCTTAGAACCGGATAGCTATGGCTACACCTTC
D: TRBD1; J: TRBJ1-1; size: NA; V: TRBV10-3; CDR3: CATRQGPRNTEAFF; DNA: TGTGCCACGCGACAGGGGCCGAGGAACACTGAAGCTTTCTTT
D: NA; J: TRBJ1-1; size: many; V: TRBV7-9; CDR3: CASSLTWVEGTEAFF; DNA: TGTGCCAGCAGCTTAACGTGGGTTGAGGGCACTGAAGCTTTCTTT
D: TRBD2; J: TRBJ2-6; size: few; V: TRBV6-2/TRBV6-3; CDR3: CASRPPGGSGANVLTF; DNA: TGTGCCAGCAGACCCCCGGGGGGATCTGGGGCCAACGTCCTGACTTTC
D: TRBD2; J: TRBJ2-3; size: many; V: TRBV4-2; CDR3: CASSQDREAVTDTQYF; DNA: TGTGCCAGCAGCCAAGACCGGGAGGCCGTGACAGATACGCAGTATTTT
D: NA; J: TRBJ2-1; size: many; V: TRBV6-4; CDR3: CASSEQGGPYNEQFF; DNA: TGTGCCAGCAGCGAACAAGGGGGACCATACAATGAGCAGTTCTTC
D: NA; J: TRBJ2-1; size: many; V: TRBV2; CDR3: CASSELFPEQFF; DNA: TGTGCCAGCAGTGAATTATTCCCAGAGCAGTTCTTC
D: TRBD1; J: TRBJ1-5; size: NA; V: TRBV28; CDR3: CASSQDRVKPQHF; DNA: TGTGCCAGCAGCCAAGACAGGGTAAAGCCCCAGCATTTT